The sequence of this T cell receptor beta chain was determined in a study of T cell repertoires in cytomegalovirus infection. TCRdb re-called the reads through MiXCR, storing one row per CDR3 protein. The sample carries roughly 120,000 distinct CDR3 sequences, approximately 30% recorded once. The CDR3 consists of 14 residues. V dropped 5 bases and J dropped 5 bases, with 15 bases sitting between them. Germline V gene lookup returns CDR1 SEHNR and CDR2 FQNEAQ (reference sequence). With regard to this clonotype: As yet, its antigen is unknown.

This specimen was CD8+ T cells from cultured PBMCs, taken from culture after CMV antigen stimulation. The receptor was isolated from a human donor in good health (CMV status not recorded). Some clones in this sample may be carry-over from other donors' samples. The chain is built from TRBV7-9 and TRBJ1-1, with D maybe TRBD1 (5 bases). The CDR3 protein is CASSGGTTGTEAFF. CDR3 coding DNA: TGTGCCAGCAGCGGAGGGACCACGGGTACTGAAGCTTTCTTT.